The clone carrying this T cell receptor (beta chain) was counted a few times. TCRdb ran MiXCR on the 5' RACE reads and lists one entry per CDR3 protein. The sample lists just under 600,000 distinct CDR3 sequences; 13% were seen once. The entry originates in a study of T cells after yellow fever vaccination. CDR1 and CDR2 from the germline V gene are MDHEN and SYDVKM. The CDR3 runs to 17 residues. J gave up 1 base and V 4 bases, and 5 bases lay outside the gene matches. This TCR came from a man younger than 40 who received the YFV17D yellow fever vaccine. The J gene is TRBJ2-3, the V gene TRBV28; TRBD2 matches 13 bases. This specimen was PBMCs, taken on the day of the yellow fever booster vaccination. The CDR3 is CASSSKLAGGGTDTQYF. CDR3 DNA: TGTGCCAGCAGTTCCAAACTAGCGGGAGGGGGCACAGATACGCAGTATTTT.